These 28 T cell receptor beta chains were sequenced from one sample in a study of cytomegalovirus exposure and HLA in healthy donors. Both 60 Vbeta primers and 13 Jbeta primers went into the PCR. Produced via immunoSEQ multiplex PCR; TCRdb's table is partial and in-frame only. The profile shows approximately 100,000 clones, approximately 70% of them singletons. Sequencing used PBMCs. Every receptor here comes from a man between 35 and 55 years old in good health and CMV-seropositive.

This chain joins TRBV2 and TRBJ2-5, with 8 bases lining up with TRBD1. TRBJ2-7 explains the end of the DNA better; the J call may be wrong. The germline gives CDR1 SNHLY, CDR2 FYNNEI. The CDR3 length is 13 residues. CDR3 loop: CASDRGPGYEQYF. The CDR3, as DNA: TGTGCCAGCGACAGGGGTCCCGGCTACGAGCAGTACTTC.

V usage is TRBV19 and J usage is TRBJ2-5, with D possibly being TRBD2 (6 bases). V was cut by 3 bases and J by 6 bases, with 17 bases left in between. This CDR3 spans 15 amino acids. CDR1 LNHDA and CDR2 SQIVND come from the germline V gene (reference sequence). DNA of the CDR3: TGTGCCAGTAGTATTTCGGGGACTCAACTCAAGACCCAGTACTTC. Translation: CASSISGTQLKTQYF.

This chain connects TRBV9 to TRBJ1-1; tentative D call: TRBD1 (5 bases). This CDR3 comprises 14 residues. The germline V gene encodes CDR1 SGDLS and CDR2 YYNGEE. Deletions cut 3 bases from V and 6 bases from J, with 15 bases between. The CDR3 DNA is TGTGCCAGCAGCGAAACCCCCGGGGGAGCTGAAGCTTTCTTT. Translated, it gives CASSETPGGAEAFF. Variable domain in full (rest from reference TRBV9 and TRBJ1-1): DSGVTQTPKHLITATGQRVTLRCSPRSGDLSVYWYQQSLDQGLQFLIQYYNGEERAKGNILERFSAQQFPDLHSELNLSSLELGDSALYFCASSETPGGAEAFFGQGTRLTVV.

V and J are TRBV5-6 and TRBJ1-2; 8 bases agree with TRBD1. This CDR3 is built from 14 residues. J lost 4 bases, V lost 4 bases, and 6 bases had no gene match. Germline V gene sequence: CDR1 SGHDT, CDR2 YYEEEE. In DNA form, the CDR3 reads TGTGCCAGCAGCCGGAGGACAGGGCCCTATGGCTACACCTTC. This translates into CASSRRTGPYGYTF. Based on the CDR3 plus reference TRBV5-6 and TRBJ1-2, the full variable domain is DAGVTQSPTHLIKTRGQQVTLRCSPKSGHDTVSWYQQALGQGPQFIFQYYEEEERQRGNFPDRFSGHQFPNYSSELNVNALLLGDSALYLCASSRRTGPYGYTFGSGTRLTVV.

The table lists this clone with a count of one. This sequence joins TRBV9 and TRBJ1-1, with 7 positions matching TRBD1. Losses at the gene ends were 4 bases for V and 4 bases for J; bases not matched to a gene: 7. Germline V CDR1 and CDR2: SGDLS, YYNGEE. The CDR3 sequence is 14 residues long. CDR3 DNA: TGTGCCAGCAGCCCCAACAGGGGCCCCACTGAAGCTTTCTTT. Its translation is CASSPNRGPTEAFF.

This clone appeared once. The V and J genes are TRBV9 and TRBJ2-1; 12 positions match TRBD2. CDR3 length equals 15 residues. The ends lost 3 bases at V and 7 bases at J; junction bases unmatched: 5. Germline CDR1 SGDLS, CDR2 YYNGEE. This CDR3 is CASSDRTSGINEQFF. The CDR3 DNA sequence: TGTGCCAGCAGCGACCGGACTAGCGGGATAAATGAGCAGTTCTTC.

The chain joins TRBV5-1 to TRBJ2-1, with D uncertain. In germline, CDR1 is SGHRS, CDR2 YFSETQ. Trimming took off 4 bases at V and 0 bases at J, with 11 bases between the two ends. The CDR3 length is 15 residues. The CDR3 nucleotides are TGCGCCAGCAGCCGAACCCTAGTCTCCTACAATGAGCAGTTCTTC. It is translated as CASSRTLVSYNEQFF.

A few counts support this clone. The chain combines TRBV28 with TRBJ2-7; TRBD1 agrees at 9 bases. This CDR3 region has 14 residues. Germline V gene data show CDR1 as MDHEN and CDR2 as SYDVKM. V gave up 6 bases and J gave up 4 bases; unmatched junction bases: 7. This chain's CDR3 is CASRLDRGSYEQYF. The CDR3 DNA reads TGTGCCAGCAGGCTGGACAGGGGATCATACGAGCAGTACTTC. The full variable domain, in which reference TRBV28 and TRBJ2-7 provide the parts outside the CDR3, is DVKVTQSSRYLVKRTGEKVFLECVQDMDHENMFWYRQDPGLGLRLIYFSYDVKMKEKGDIPEGYSVSREKKERFSLILESASTNQTSMYLCASRLDRGSYEQYFGPGTRLTVT.

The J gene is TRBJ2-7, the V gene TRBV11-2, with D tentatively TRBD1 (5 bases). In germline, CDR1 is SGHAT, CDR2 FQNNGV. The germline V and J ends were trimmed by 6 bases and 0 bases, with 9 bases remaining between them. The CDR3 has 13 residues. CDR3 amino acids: CASRTVSSYEQYF. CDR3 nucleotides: TGTGCCAGCAGGACAGTTAGCTCCTACGAGCAGTACTTC. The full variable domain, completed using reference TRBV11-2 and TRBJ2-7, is EAGVAQSPRYKIIEKRQSVAFWCNPISGHATLYWYQQILGQGPKLLIQFQNNGVVDDSQLPKDRFSAERLKGVDSTLKIQPAKLEDSAVYLCASRTVSSYEQYFGPGTRLTVT.

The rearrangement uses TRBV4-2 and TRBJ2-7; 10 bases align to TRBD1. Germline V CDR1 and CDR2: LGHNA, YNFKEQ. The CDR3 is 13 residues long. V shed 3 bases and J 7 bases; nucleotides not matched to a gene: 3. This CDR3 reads CASSQTGGREQYF. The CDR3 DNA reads TGTGCCAGCAGCCAGACAGGGGGCCGGGAGCAGTACTTC.

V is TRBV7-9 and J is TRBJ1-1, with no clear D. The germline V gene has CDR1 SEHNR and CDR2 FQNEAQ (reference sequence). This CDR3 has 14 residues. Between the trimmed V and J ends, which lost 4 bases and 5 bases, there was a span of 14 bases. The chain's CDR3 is CASSSARGRTEAFF. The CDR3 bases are TGTGCCAGCAGCTCAGCTCGGGGAAGAACTGAAGCTTTCTTT.

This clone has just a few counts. CDR3 residues: CASIRIRSRSGYGYTF. CDR3 nucleotides: TGTGCCAGCATACGTATACGGTCTCGCTCTGGCTATGGCTACACCTTC. The V call is TRBV28, the J call TRBJ1-2; no reliable D call. The CDR3 totals 16 residues. Trimming took off 7 bases at V and 4 bases at J, with 22 bases between the two ends. Per the germline V gene, CDR1 is MDHEN and CDR2 is SYDVKM.

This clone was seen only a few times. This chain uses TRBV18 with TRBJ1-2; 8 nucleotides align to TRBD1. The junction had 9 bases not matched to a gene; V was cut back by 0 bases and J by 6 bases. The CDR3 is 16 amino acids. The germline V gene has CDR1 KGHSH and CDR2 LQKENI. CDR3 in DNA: TGTGCCAGCTCACCACCGACAGGGGTGTTCGAGAATGGCTACACCTTC. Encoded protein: CASSPPTGVFENGYTF.

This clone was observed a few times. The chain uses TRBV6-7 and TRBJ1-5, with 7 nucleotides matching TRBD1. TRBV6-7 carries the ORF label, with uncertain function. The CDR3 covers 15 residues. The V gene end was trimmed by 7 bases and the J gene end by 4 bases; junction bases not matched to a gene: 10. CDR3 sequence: CASTLYRDSNQPQHF. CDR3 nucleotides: TGTGCCAGCACCCTATACCGGGACAGTAATCAGCCCCAGCATTTT.

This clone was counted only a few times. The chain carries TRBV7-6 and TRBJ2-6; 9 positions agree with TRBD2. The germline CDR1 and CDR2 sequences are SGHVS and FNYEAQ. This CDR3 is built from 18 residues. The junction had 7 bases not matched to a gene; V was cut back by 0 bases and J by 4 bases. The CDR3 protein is CASSLAPAGGSGANVLTF. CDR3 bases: TGTGCCAGCAGCTTAGCCCCAGCGGGAGGTTCAGGGGCCAACGTCCTGACTTTC. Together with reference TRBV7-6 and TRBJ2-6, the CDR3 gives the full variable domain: GAGVSQSPRYKVTKRGQDVALRCDPISGHVSLYWYRQALGQGPEFLTYFNYEAQQDKSGLPNDRFSAERPEGSISTLTIQRTEQRDSAMYRCASSLAPAGGSGANVLTFGAGSRLTVL.

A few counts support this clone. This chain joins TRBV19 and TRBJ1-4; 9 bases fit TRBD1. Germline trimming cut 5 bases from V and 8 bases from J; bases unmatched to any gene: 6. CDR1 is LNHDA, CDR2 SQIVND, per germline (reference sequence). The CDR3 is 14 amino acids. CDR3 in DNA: TGTGCCAGTAGTCCGACCGGGACAGGGGAAAAACTGTTTTTT. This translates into CASSPTGTGEKLFF.

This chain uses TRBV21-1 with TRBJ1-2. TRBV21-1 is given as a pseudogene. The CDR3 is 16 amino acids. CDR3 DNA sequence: TGTGCCAGCAGCAAAGCGCGGGTCCTCTGGGGATATGGCTACACCTTC. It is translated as CASSKARVLWGYGYTF.

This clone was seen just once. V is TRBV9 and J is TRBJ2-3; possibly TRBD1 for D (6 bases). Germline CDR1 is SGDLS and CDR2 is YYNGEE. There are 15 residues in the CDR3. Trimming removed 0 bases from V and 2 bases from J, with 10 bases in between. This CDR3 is CASSVEDRYTDTQYF. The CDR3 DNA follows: TGTGCCAGCAGCGTAGAGGACAGATACACAGATACGCAGTATTTT.

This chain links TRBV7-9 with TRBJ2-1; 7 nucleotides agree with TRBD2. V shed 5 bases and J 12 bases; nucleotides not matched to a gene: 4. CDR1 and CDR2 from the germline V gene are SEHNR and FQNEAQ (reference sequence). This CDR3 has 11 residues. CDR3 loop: CASSTTSAQFF. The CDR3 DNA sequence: TGTGCCAGCAGCACCACTAGCGCGCAGTTCTTC.

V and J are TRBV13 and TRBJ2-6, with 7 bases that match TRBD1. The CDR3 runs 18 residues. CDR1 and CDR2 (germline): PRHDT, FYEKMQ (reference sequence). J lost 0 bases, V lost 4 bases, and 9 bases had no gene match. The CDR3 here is CASSSGQTSLSGANVLTF. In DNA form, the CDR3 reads TGTGCCAGCAGCTCGGGACAGACGTCGCTCTCTGGGGCCAACGTCCTGACTTTC.

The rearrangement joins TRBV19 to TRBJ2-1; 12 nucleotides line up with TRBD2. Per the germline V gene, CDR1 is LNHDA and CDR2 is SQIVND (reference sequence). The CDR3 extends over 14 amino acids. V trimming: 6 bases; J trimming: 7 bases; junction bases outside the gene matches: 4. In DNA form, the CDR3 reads TGTGCCAGTAGCCTACTAGCGGGAGGAAATGAGCAGTTCTTC. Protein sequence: CASSLLAGGNEQFF.

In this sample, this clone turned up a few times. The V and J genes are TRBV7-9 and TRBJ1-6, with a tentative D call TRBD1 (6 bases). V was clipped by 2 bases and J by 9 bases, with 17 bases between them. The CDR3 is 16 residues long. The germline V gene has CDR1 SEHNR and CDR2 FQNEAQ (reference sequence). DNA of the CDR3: TGTGCCAGCAGCTTACGATCAGGGGATAGAAGTTCACCCCTCCACTTT. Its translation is CASSLRSGDRSSPLHF. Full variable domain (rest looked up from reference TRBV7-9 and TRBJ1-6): DTGVSQNPRHKITKRGQNVTFRCDPISEHNRLYWYRQTLGQGPEFLTYFQNEAQLEKSRLLSDRFSAERPKGSFSTLEIQRTEQGDSAMYLCASSLRSGDRSSPLHFGNGTRLTVT.

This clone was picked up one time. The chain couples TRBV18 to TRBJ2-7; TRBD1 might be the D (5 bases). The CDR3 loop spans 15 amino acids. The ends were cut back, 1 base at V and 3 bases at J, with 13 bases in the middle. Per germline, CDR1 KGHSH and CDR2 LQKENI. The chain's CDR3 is CASSPRGGSLYEQYF. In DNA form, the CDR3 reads TGTGCCAGCTCACCACGGGGCGGCTCCCTCTACGAGCAGTACTTC.

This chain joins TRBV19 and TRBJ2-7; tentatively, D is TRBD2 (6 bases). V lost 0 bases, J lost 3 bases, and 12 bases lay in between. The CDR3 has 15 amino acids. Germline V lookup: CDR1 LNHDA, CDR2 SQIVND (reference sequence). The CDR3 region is CASSIDLAYIYEQYF. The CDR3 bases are TGTGCCAGTAGTATAGACCTAGCGTATATCTACGAGCAGTACTTC.

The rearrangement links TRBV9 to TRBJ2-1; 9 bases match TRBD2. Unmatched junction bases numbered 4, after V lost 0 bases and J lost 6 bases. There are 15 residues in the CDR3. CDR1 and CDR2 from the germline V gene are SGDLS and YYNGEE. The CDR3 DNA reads TGTGCCAGCAGCGTAGGACTAGCGGTTTCCAATGAGCAGTTCTTC. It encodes CASSVGLAVSNEQFF.

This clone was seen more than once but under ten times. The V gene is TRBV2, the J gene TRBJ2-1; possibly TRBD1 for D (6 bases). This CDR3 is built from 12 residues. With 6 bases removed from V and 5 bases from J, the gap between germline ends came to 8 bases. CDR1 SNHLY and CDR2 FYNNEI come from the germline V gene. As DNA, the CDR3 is TGTGCCAGCAGAGGACAGCACAATGAGCAGTTCTTC. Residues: CASRGQHNEQFF.

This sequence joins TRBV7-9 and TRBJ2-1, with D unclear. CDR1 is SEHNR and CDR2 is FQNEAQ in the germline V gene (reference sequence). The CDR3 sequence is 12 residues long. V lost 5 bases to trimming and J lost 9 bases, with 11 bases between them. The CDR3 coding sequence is TGTGCCAGCAGCCTAAGAGGCGGTGAGCAGTTCTTC. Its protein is CASSLRGGEQFF.

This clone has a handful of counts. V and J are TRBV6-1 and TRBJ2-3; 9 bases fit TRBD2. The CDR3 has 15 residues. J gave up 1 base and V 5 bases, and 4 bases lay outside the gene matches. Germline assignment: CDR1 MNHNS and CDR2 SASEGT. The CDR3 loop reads CASSPIAGGTDTQYF. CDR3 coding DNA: TGTGCCAGCAGTCCTATAGCGGGAGGCACAGATACGCAGTATTTT.